The next 17 T cell receptor beta chains were all read from a single sample in a study of molecular identifiers for immune sequencing clone quantification. Each CDR3 protein is one row after TCRdb ran MiXCR on the PCR reads. This table has approximately 550,000 distinct CDR3 sequences, 25% appearing once. Sequenced sample: naive CD8+ T cells from blood, with Jurkat cell RNA spiked in. Subset reported: FACS-sorted CD8+CD4-CCR7+CD45RA+ naive T cells. The source of these receptors is a human donor in good health. Some libraries in this study had Jurkat cell RNA spiked in.

This clonotype has a count of ten or more. The genes are TRBV29-1 and TRBJ1-1; D perhaps matches TRBD1 (6 bases). V was shortened by 3 bases and J by 3 bases, with 17 bases between the two germline ends. Germline V gene data show CDR1 as SQVTM and CDR2 as ANQGSEA. The CDR3 contains 15 residues. CDR3 protein: CSVEIRGQWDTEAFF. The CDR3 nucleotides are TGCAGCGTTGAGATTCGGGGGCAGTGGGACACTGAAGCTTTCTTT.

This clonotype was picked up a small number of times. V is TRBV7-3 and J is TRBJ2-1; tentative D call: TRBD1 (5 bases). This CDR3 is 15 amino acids long. CDR1 is SGHTA and CDR2 is FQGTGA in the germline V gene. V was clipped by 3 bases and J by 0 bases, with 9 bases between them. This CDR3 reads CASSFGHNSYNEQFF. As DNA, the CDR3 is TGTGCCAGCAGCTTTGGACATAACTCCTACAATGAGCAGTTCTTC. Combining the CDR3 with reference TRBV7-3 and TRBJ2-1 gives the whole variable domain GAGVSQTPSNKVTEKGKYVELRCDPISGHTALYWYRQSLGQGPEFLIYFQGTGAADDSGLPNDRFFAVRPEGSVSTLKIQRTERGDSAVYLCASSFGHNSYNEQFFGPGTRLTVL.

This clonotype was counted between two and nine times. The chain is built from TRBV27 and TRBJ2-7, with D perhaps TRBD1 or TRBD2 (5 bases each). This CDR3 region has 12 residues. V gave up 4 bases and J gave up 5 bases, with 9 bases separating them. Germline CDR1 is MNHEY and CDR2 is SMNVEV (reference sequence). CDR3 DNA sequence: TGTGCCAGCAGTTCGGGACGTAACGAGCAGTACTTC. Residues: CASSSGRNEQYF.

There are a few counts of this clonotype. This chain uses TRBV6-2 or TRBV6-3 with TRBJ1-5; a weak D match, TRBD1 (5 bases). CDR3 size: 13 residues. The V gene lost 6 bases and the J gene lost 6 bases, with 12 bases spanning the gap. Germline CDR1 is MNHEY and CDR2 is SVGEGT. The CDR3 sequence is CASSQGFGQPQHF. The CDR3 DNA reads TGTGCCAGCAGCCAGGGTTTCGGTCAGCCCCAGCATTTT.

This clonotype has ten or more counts. The V gene is TRBV7-9, the J gene TRBJ2-7, with D perhaps TRBD1 (6 bases). This CDR3 region has 13 residues. Germline CDR1 is SEHNR and CDR2 is FQNEAQ (reference sequence). Trimming took off 5 bases at V and 4 bases at J, with 12 bases between the two ends. CDR3 coding DNA: TGTGCCAGCAGCCCCGGGACAAAATACGAGCAGTACTTC. This codes for CASSPGTKYEQYF.

This clonotype was seen only a few times. The chain has TRBV3-1 and TRBJ1-4, with 9 bases fitting TRBD1. Germline V gene lookup returns CDR1 LGHDT and CDR2 YNNKEL (reference sequence). V lost 1 base to trimming and J lost 8 bases; unmatched junction nucleotides: 8. This CDR3 has 16 residues. In nucleotides, the CDR3 is TGTGCCAGCAGCCAAGCCGGGACAGGGTTAGACGAAAAACTGTTTTTT. It encodes CASSQAGTGLDEKLFF.

The chain links TRBV7-8 to TRBJ2-1, with unresolved D. Trimming shortened V by 2 bases and J by 12 bases, and 11 bases separated the two germline ends. Germline assignment: CDR1 SGHVS and CDR2 FQNEAQ. The CDR3 covers 12 residues. The CDR3: CASSLTVWVQFF. The CDR3 nucleotides are TGTGCCAGCAGCTTAACCGTCTGGGTGCAGTTCTTC. Drawing the rest from reference TRBV7-8 and TRBJ2-1, the complete variable domain is GAGVSQSPRYKVAKRGQDVALRCDPISGHVSLFWYQQALGQGPEFLTYFQNEAQLDKSGLPSDRFFAERPEGSVSTLKIQRTQQEDSAVYLCASSLTVWVQFFGPGTRLTVL.

This chain uses TRBV14 with TRBJ2-1; the D gene is possibly TRBD2 (7 bases). The CDR3 has 13 amino acids. V shed 5 bases and J shed 12 bases, with 17 bases lying between them. The germline gives CDR1 SGHDN, CDR2 FVKESK. CDR3 sequence reads: CASSGGAAYAQFF. DNA for the CDR3: TGTGCCAGCAGCGGGGGGGCGGCGTATGCGCAGTTCTTC.

This clonotype has a count of ten or more. The gene calls are TRBV3-1 and TRBJ2-3, with D possibly TRBD1 on 6 matching bases. Between the trimmed V and J ends, which lost 1 base and 0 bases, there was a span of 14 bases. CDR3 size: 17 residues. CDR1 and CDR2 (germline): LGHDT, YNNKEL (reference sequence). The CDR3 protein is CASSQGWTAASTDTQYF. The DNA of the CDR3 is TGTGCCAGCAGCCAAGGGTGGACAGCCGCTAGCACAGATACGCAGTATTTT.

In this sample, this clonotype turned up many times. V gene TRBV5-1 combines with J gene TRBJ2-7; tentative D call: TRBD1 (6 bases). The CDR3 contains 14 residues. In germline, CDR1 is SGHRS, CDR2 YFSETQ. The V end lost 7 bases, the J end lost 1 base, and 15 bases lay between the germline ends. CDR3 bases: TGCGCCAGCGGGCCTGCCGGACAGTCCTACGAGCAGTACTTC. Protein product: CASGPAGQSYEQYF. The full variable domain, completed using reference TRBV5-1 and TRBJ2-7, is KAGVTQTPRYLIKTRGQQVTLSCSPISGHRSVSWYQQTPGQGLQFLFEYFSETQRNKGNFPGRFSGRQFSNSRSEMNVSTLELGDSALYLCASGPAGQSYEQYFGPGTRLTVT.

This clonotype turned up a few times. At one of its ends the junction is not consistent with the germline gene, which may arise from a read error. The chain recombines TRBV30 with TRBJ2-7; D is uncertain. Germline values: CDR1 GTSNPN, CDR2 SVGIG (reference sequence). The CDR3 totals 13 residues. Here the CDR3 reads CAWNLGASYAQYF. In DNA, the CDR3 is TGTGCCTGGAATCTGGGTGCCTCCTACGCGCAGTACTTC.

The genes are TRBV19 and TRBJ2-7, with a weak D call TRBD1 (5 bases). Trimming cost V 1 base and J 1 base, with 11 bases left between them. From germline, CDR1 is LNHDA and CDR2 SQIVND (reference sequence). The CDR3 runs 15 residues. Written as DNA, the CDR3 is TGTGCCAGTAGTATAGCGGCAGGGTCTTCCTACGAGCAGTACTTC. Translation: CASSIAAGSSYEQYF.

The chain joins TRBV7-6 to TRBJ1-1, with TRBD1 as a possible D gene (5 bases). CDR1 SGHVS and CDR2 FNYEAQ come from the germline V gene. The V end lost 5 bases, the J end lost 6 bases, and 22 bases lay between the germline ends. The CDR3 has 16 residues. CDR3 sequence (DNA): TGTGCCAGCAGCCCCGGGCTACAGGCGAACTGGGCTGAAGCTTTCTTT. This sequence encodes CASSPGLQANWAEAFF.

As regards this clonotype: This sequence may be a read error, since a much larger clone differs from it by one base. The chain combines TRBV6-2 or TRBV6-3 with TRBJ1-1; no reliable D call. The V end was cut by 1 base, the J end by 3 bases, with 12 bases between. CDR3 length: 15 residues. Germline V gene lookup returns CDR1 MNHEY and CDR2 SVGEGT. CDR3 protein: CASSYFGKLDTEAFF. Written as DNA, the CDR3 is TGTGCCAGCAGTTACTTCGGAAAGCTGGACACTGAAGCTTTCTTT.

This clonotype was seen a handful of times. At one end, the junction sequence differs from germline, possibly due to a read error. The chain carries TRBV12-5 and TRBJ2-7; perhaps TRBD1 as D (6 bases). The CDR3 has 12 amino acids. CDR1 LGHNT and CDR2 FRNRAP come from the germline V gene. The DNA of the CDR3 is TGTGCTAGTGGACGGACAGCCTATGAGCAGTACTTC. Protein: CASGRTAYEQYF.

CDR3 in DNA: TGTGCCAGCAGCTGGCCCGGGGGTTGGGAGCAGTACTTC. This sequence encodes CASSWPGGWEQYF. The rearrangement links TRBV7-9 to TRBJ2-7; a weak D match, TRBD2 (6 bases). This CDR3 has 13 amino acids. V lost 4 bases and J lost 7, with 14 bases in between. Germline lookup yields CDR1 SEHNR and CDR2 FQNEAQ (reference sequence).

Ten or more counts support this clonotype. The chain carries TRBV5-6 and TRBJ2-1, with D perhaps matching TRBD1 (6 bases). Deletions cut 4 bases from V and 4 bases from J, with 18 bases between. Per the germline V gene, CDR1 is SGHDT and CDR2 is YYEEEE. The CDR3 is 16 amino acids. The CDR3 loop is CASSPGRTAIYNEQFF. The CDR3 nucleotides are TGTGCCAGCAGCCCCGGCAGGACAGCTATATACAATGAGCAGTTCTTC. Using reference TRBV5-6 and TRBJ2-1 for the parts outside the CDR3, the full variable domain is DAGVTQSPTHLIKTRGQQVTLRCSPKSGHDTVSWYQQALGQGPQFIFQYYEEEERQRGNFPDRFSGHQFPNYSSELNVNALLLGDSALYLCASSPGRTAIYNEQFFGPGTRLTVL.